This TCR beta chain derives from a study of blood T cell repertoires in COVID-19. At the level of the study: Italy, Spain and the United States were the sources of the convalescent and acute COVID-19 samples. PBMCs, B-cell-depleted T cells, or T cells provided the cDNA or gDNA that made up the material.

Under the authors' procedure: Reference gene primer amplification gave nucleated cell count estimates. Clones were sequenced by immunoSEQ multiplex PCR, and TCRdb holds only the in-frame ones, with some missing. Clone size and the V and J calls come from that table; the DNA yielded D and trimming. The sample includes around 190,000 clones, 75% to 85% of them seen just once. Seattle's enrolled individuals joined amid active infection and were then monitored longitudinally. This clone was seen a single time. Germline values: CDR1 MNHEY, CDR2 SVGAGI. The J segment lost 3 bases and the V segment lost 6 bases, leaving 9 bases of the junction unmatched. The CDR3 sequence is 15 residues long.

This TCR was recovered from a woman aged 40 to 55 with COVID-19, enrolled during active disease. The gene calls are TRBV6-5 and TRBJ2-3; 7 nucleotides match TRBD1. The sequencing input was peripheral blood. The CDR3 DNA sequence: TGTGCCAGCAGCCACTCCACAGGGGCGACAGATACGCAGTATTTT. Amino acids: CASSHSTGATDTQYF.